A single sample gave rise to the 19 T cell receptor beta chains below, sequenced in a study of blood T cell repertoires in COVID-19. The table came from immunoSEQ multiplex PCR; TCRdb's copy has only in-frame clones and leaves some out. The sample lists 130,000 or so clones, approximately 80% occurring once. Sequencing input: peripheral blood. These receptors were obtained from a woman aged 55-75 years with active or convalescent COVID-19.

V usage is TRBV5-1 and J usage is TRBJ2-7; 11 bases line up with TRBD1. The CDR3 covers 14 residues. Germline-derived CDR1 and CDR2 are SGHRS and YFSETQ. V was pared by 3 bases and J by 1 base, with 0 bases of the junction left unmatched. The CDR3 DNA reads TGCGCCAGCAGCTGGGACAGGGGGTCCTACGAGCAGTACGTC. This sequence encodes CASSWDRGSYEQYV.

The chain carries TRBV28 and TRBJ1-2; no clear D. In germline, CDR1 is MDHEN, CDR2 SYDVKM. The CDR3 totals 12 residues. V shed 7 bases and J shed 3 bases, with 9 bases lying between them. CDR3 bases: TGTGCCAGCACCACAACCCACTATGGCTACACCTTC. Its translation: CASTTTHYGYTF.

This clone has a handful of counts. The rearrangement joins TRBV6-2 or TRBV6-3 to TRBJ1-6; 7 nucleotides match TRBD1. Germline CDR1 reads MNHEY; CDR2 reads SVGEGT. The CDR3 is 14 residues long. After removal of 5 bases from V and 10 bases from J, the junction contained 8 bases not matched to a gene. CDR3 protein: CASSLRGQGSPLHF. Written as DNA, the CDR3 is TGTGCCAGCAGTCTAAGGGGGCAGGGCTCACCCCTCCACTTT.

The chain recombines TRBV24-1 with TRBJ1-5, with 12 positions matching TRBD1. CDR1 KGHDR and CDR2 SFDVKD come from the germline V gene. This CDR3 has 18 amino acids. The V and J ends lost 3 bases and 0 bases, in that order; junction bases with no gene match: 5. This CDR3 is CATSDTGTGGFSNQPQHF. In nucleotides, the CDR3 is TGTGCCACCAGTGATACCGGGACAGGGGGCTTTAGCAATCAGCCCCAGCATTTT.

This sequence joins TRBV27 and TRBJ1-4, with D tentatively TRBD1 (5 bases). Trimming took 4 bases from V and 6 from J, leaving 12 bases between them. Germline V gene sequence: CDR1 MNHEY, CDR2 SMNVEV (reference sequence). CDR3 length equals 14 residues. The CDR3 DNA sequence: TGTGCCAGCAGTTGGACAAAAGGGGATGAAAAACTGTTTTTT. Its protein product is CASSWTKGDEKLFF.

CDR3 in DNA: TGTGCCAGCAGTTTAATGCCCCCCGGACAGAATGAAAAACTGTTTTTT. This gives the protein CASSLMPPGQNEKLFF. The rearrangement links TRBV28 to TRBJ1-4, with D maybe TRBD1 (6 bases). The V gene's germline CDR1 is MDHEN and CDR2 SYDVKM. The CDR3 sequence is 16 residues long. V lost 2 bases and J 5 bases, leaving 15 bases between the germline ends.

The gene calls are TRBV11-2 and TRBJ2-7; TRBD2 agrees at 8 bases. Trimming cost V 5 bases and J 4 bases; bases outside gene matches: 19. The CDR3 contains 18 residues. Germline-derived CDR1 and CDR2 are SGHAT and FQNNGV. The CDR3 nucleotides are TGTGCCAGCAGCCCAACCGGGAGGTTGCGGGGGGATCCTTACGAGCAGTACTTC. Protein product: CASSPTGRLRGDPYEQYF.

For the CDR3, the DNA is TGTGCCAGCAGCTTCTCAGACTCCGGTTACAATGAGCAGTTCTTC. Protein sequence: CASSFSDSGYNEQFF. The V and J genes are TRBV11-1 and TRBJ2-1; D gene ambiguous. Per the germline V gene, CDR1 is SGHAT and CDR2 is FQDESV (reference sequence). This CDR3 spans 15 amino acids. V lost 3 bases and J lost 4, with 13 bases in between.

V gene TRBV4-3 combines with J gene TRBJ1-2; no reliable D call. The CDR3 length is 13 residues. Germline V gene data show CDR1 as LGHNA and CDR2 as YSLEER. The V end lost 3 bases, the J end lost 7 bases, and 12 bases lay between the germline ends. The CDR3 nucleotides read TGCGCCAGCAGCCACAGGTCCGCGGGTGGCTACACCTTC. Translation gives CASSHRSAGGYTF.

This rearrangement joins TRBV7-8 to TRBJ2-1; 7 bases are a match to TRBD2. This CDR3 spans 17 amino acids. CDR1 SGHVS and CDR2 FQNEAQ come from the germline V gene. The V segment lost 3 bases and the J segment 7 bases; nucleotides outside the gene matches: 15. In DNA, the CDR3 is TGTGCCAGCAGCTTTTGGTTATTCCGGGGGGATAGAAATGAGCAGTTCTTC. Residues: CASSFWLFRGDRNEQFF.

This chain links TRBV5-1 with TRBJ2-1; 7 bases match TRBD2. The CDR3 length is 16 residues. V shed 4 bases, J shed 0 bases, and the junction held 7 bases outside the gene matches. Germline CDR1 is SGHRS and CDR2 is YFSETQ. CDR3 loop: CASSLRWGGSYNEQFF. In nucleotides, the CDR3 is TGCGCCAGCAGCCTCAGGTGGGGGGGCTCCTACAATGAGCAGTTCTTC. The full variable domain, rest sourced from reference TRBV5-1 and TRBJ2-1, is KAGVTQTPRYLIKTRGQQVTLSCSPISGHRSVSWYQQTPGQGLQFLFEYFSETQRNKGNFPGRFSGRQFSNSRSEMNVSTLELGDSALYLCASSLRWGGSYNEQFFGPGTRLTVL.

The chain carries TRBV4-1 and TRBJ1-1; a weak D match, TRBD1 (5 bases). Germline CDR1 reads MGHRA; CDR2 reads YSYEKL. The V end lost 3 bases, the J end lost 3 bases, and 11 bases lay between the germline ends. CDR3 length: 14 amino acids. DNA for the CDR3: TGCGCCAGCAGCCACTGGGAGGGGCACACTGAAGCTTTCTTT. This encodes CASSHWEGHTEAFF.

The chain has TRBV5-1 and TRBJ1-1; TRBD1 matches at 7 bases. Trimming removed 4 bases from V and 5 bases from J; junction bases left unmatched: 8. Per the germline V gene, CDR1 is SGHRS and CDR2 is YFSETQ. This CDR3 is built from 14 residues. The CDR3 spells CASSGTEAGTEAFF. The DNA for the CDR3 is TGCGCCAGCAGCGGGACAGAGGCGGGAACTGAAGCTTTCTTT. Supplemented by reference TRBV5-1 and TRBJ1-1, the full variable domain reads KAGVTQTPRYLIKTRGQQVTLSCSPISGHRSVSWYQQTPGQGLQFLFEYFSETQRNKGNFPGRFSGRQFSNSRSEMNVSTLELGDSALYLCASSGTEAGTEAFFGQGTRLTVV.

The chain uses TRBV5-1 and TRBJ1-2; D ambiguous. V was cut by 0 bases and J by 4 bases, with 10 bases left in between. The V gene's germline CDR1 is SGHRS and CDR2 YFSETQ. The CDR3 is 14 amino acids. The CDR3: CASSLAPGSYGYTF. CDR3 in DNA: TGCGCCAGCAGCTTGGCGCCAGGATCCTATGGCTACACCTTC.

In this sample, this clone turned up a few times. The V call is TRBV28, the J call TRBJ2-1, with a possible D match to TRBD2 (5 bases). Germline CDR1 reads MDHEN; CDR2 reads SYDVKM. Deletions cut 5 bases from V and 0 bases from J, with 14 bases between. The CDR3 runs 16 residues. DNA of the CDR3: TGTGCCAGCAGTACCGCCCGGGGAACCTCCTACAATGAGCAGTTCTTC. The encoded protein is CASSTARGTSYNEQFF. Filled out from reference TRBV28 and TRBJ2-1, the complete variable domain reads DVKVTQSSRYLVKRTGEKVFLECVQDMDHENMFWYRQDPGLGLRLIYFSYDVKMKEKGDIPEGYSVSREKKERFSLILESASTNQTSMYLCASSTARGTSYNEQFFGPGTRLTVL.

The chain has TRBV28 and TRBJ1-6; D gene uncertain. The CDR3 spans 17 residues. The V gene lost 5 bases and the J gene lost 0 bases, with 14 bases spanning the gap. From germline, CDR1 is MDHEN and CDR2 SYDVKM. In nucleotides, the CDR3 is TGTGCCAGCAGTCCCCCGGGAGAGCTCTCCTATAATTCACCCCTCCACTTT. It encodes CASSPPGELSYNSPLHF.

The chain links TRBV5-1 to TRBJ1-2, with 7 bases matching TRBD1. The V gene's germline CDR1 is SGHRS and CDR2 YFSETQ. The CDR3 is 13 amino acids. V dropped 3 bases and J dropped 8; count of bases not matched to a gene: 7. The CDR3 coding sequence is TGCGCCAGCAGCTACGGGACAGAAGGAGGCTACACCTTC. This codes for CASSYGTEGGYTF.

The V and J genes are TRBV5-1 and TRBJ1-3; perhaps TRBD1 as D (6 bases). V was pared by 0 bases and J by 0 bases, with 13 bases between. Germline V CDR1 and CDR2: SGHRS, YFSETQ. The CDR3 has 17 amino acids. The CDR3 is CASSLGTDTYSGNTIYF. The CDR3 DNA sequence: TGCGCCAGCAGCTTGGGGACAGATACCTACTCTGGAAACACCATATATTTT.

About this clone itself: This sample includes further DNA sequences coding for the same CDR3. V is TRBV18 and J is TRBJ1-6; D not certain. Deletions cut 3 bases from V and 0 bases from J, with 6 bases between. In germline, CDR1 is KGHSH, CDR2 LQKENI. This CDR3 comprises 15 residues. The CDR3 nucleotides read TGTGCCAGCTCACCGACAAGCTCCTATAATTCACCCCTCCACTTT. Residues: CASSPTSSYNSPLHF. The whole variable domain, remainder taken from reference TRBV18 and TRBJ1-6, is NAGVMQNPRHLVRRRGQEARLRCSPMKGHSHVYWYRQLPEEGLKFMVYLQKENIIDESGMPKERFSAEFPKEGPSILRIQQVVRGDSAAYFCASSPTSSYNSPLHFGNGTRLTVT.